These T cell receptor beta chains were read from a single sample in a study of blood T cells in healthy people across ages. TCRdb redid the calling of the 5' RACE reads with MiXCR, one entry per CDR3 protein. The data hold around 1,900,000 distinct CDR3 sequences, with approximately 39% observed a single time. The material sequenced was blood. These receptors were obtained from a human donor in good health. CDR3s include the opening cysteine and the closing phenylalanine or tryptophan. A D gene is named only where the DNA matches it firmly. Size is stated for part of the rows, as once, few or many counts, or as a class when the clone is expanded.

V: TRBV11-2; length: 15; J: TRBJ2-3; D: -; size: -; DNA: TGTGCCAGCAGCTCTATTAAGGGGGTGACAGATACGCGGTATTTT; CDR3: CASSSIKGVTDTRYF
V: TRBV24-1; length: 13; J: TRBJ2-7; D: -; size: few; DNA: TGTGCCACCAGTGCGGCAGGCTCCTACGAGCAGTACTTC; CDR3: CATSAAGSYEQYF
V: TRBV28; length: 13; J: TRBJ1-4; D: TRBD1; size: -; DNA: TGTGCCAGCAACAGGGGCTGGGGTGAAAAACTGTTTTTT; CDR3: CASNRGWGEKLFF
V: TRBV20-1; length: 12; J: TRBJ1-4; D: -; size: few; DNA: TGCAGTGCTGCCCCCGGGTCTGAAAAACTGTTTTTT; CDR3: CSAAPGSEKLFF
V: TRBV29-1; length: 13; J: TRBJ1-1; D: -; size: -; DNA: TGCAGCGTTACAAGGAGGTTGGGCACTGAAGCTTTCTTT; CDR3: CSVTRRLGTEAFF
V: TRBV24-1; length: 17; J: TRBJ1-5; D: -; size: few; DNA: TGTGCCACCAGTGACCACGGGACGGCTCGGAGCAATCAGCCCCAGCATTTT; CDR3: CATSDHGTARSNQPQHF
V: TRBV15; length: 14; J: TRBJ1-1; D: -; size: -; DNA: TGTGCCACCAGACCAACTCTGGGAAACACTGAAGCTTTCTTT; CDR3: CATRPTLGNTEAFF
V: TRBV11-2; length: 14; J: TRBJ2-3; D: TRBD2; size: -; DNA: TGTGCCAGCAGCGGTAGCGGGGGGGCGGATACGCAGTATTTT; CDR3: CASSGSGGADTQYF
V: TRBV12-3/TRBV12-4; length: 15; J: TRBJ2-5; D: TRBD1; size: -; DNA: TGTGCCAGCAGCAGGACAGGGTCCCTTCGGGAGACCCAGTACTTC; CDR3: CASSRTGSLRETQYF
V: TRBV6-2/TRBV6-3; length: 13; J: TRBJ2-2; D: TRBD1; size: -; DNA: TGTGTCAGCAGTCAACAACGGACAGGAGGGCTGTTTTTT; CDR3: CVSSQQRTGGLFF
V: TRBV21-1; length: 19; J: TRBJ2-1; D: -; size: few; DNA: TGTGCCAGCAGCCCACAAGCGAGAGGACAATTTAACTCCTACAATGAGCAGTTCTTC; CDR3: CASSPQARGQFNSYNEQFF
V: TRBV3-1; length: 13; J: TRBJ1-5; D: -; size: -; DNA: TGTGCCAGCAGCTCCATGGGGGGGCAGCCCCAGCATTTT; CDR3: CASSSMGGQPQHF
V: TRBV4-3; length: 15; J: TRBJ2-1; D: TRBD1; size: once; DNA: TGCGCCAGCAGCTTAGGGACAGGGGAGTCCAATGAGCAGTTCTTC; CDR3: CASSLGTGESNEQFF
V: TRBV6-2/TRBV6-3; length: 14; J: TRBJ2-1; D: TRBD1; size: few; DNA: TGTGCCAGCAGCTGGACAGGCCTCTACAATGAGCAGTTCTTC; CDR3: CASSWTGLYNEQFF
V: TRBV7-2; length: 14; J: TRBJ2-4; D: -; size: few; DNA: TGTGCCAGCAGTTACGACAGCGGCAAAAACATTCAGTACTTC; CDR3: CASSYDSGKNIQYF
V: TRBV5-6; length: 15; J: TRBJ2-3; D: TRBD2; size: few; DNA: TGTGCCAGCAGCCCCCGACTAGCGGGGTACGATACGCAGTATTTT; CDR3: CASSPRLAGYDTQYF
V: TRBV15; length: 12; J: TRBJ1-5; D: -; size: -; DNA: TGTGCCACCACCGACTACAATCAGCCCCAGCATTTT; CDR3: CATTDYNQPQHF
V: TRBV2; length: 12; J: TRBJ2-1; D: -; size: few; DNA: TGTGCCAGCAGTGAAGTGCGAAATGAGCAGTTCTTC; CDR3: CASSEVRNEQFF
V: TRBV6-5; length: 11; J: TRBJ2-7; D: -; size: few; DNA: TGTGCCGCGACTGGGGGATACGAGCAGTACTTC; CDR3: CAATGGYEQYF
V: TRBV20-1; length: 14; J: TRBJ2-4; D: TRBD2; size: -; DNA: TGCAGTGCTGAGGGACTACGCTCCTACAATGGGCAGTACTTC; CDR3: CSAEGLRSYNGQYF
V: TRBV30; length: 12; J: TRBJ2-7; D: -; size: -; DNA: TGTGCCTGGAGTGTAACCGGCTCCGAGCAGTACTTC; CDR3: CAWSVTGSEQYF
V: TRBV2; length: 13; J: TRBJ1-5; D: TRBD1; size: -; DNA: TGTGCCAGCACGGGACAGGGCCAAACGCCCCAGCATTTT; CDR3: CASTGQGQTPQHF
V: TRBV10-3; length: 16; J: TRBJ2-7; D: -; size: -; DNA: TGTGCCGTCAGTGATCCCGCGAGGGGATTCCGCTACGAGCAGTACTTC; CDR3: CAVSDPARGFRYEQYF
V: TRBV20-1; length: 17; J: TRBJ2-2; D: TRBD2; size: -; DNA: TGCAGTGCTTCCCTCGGGGGACTAGCGGTTAACACCGGGGAGCTGTTTTTT; CDR3: CSASLGGLAVNTGELFF
V: TRBV15; length: 13; J: TRBJ2-1; D: -; size: -; DNA: TGTGCCACCAGCACCCGAACCTACAATGAGCAGTTCTTC; CDR3: CATSTRTYNEQFF
V: TRBV20-1; length: 16; J: TRBJ2-1; D: TRBD2; size: few; DNA: TGCAGTGCTAGAGCTCATAGCGGGGGGCTGTACAATGAGCAGTTCTTC; CDR3: CSARAHSGGLYNEQFF
V: TRBV29-1; length: 11; J: TRBJ2-5; D: -; size: -; DNA: TGCAGCGTTGTAAAAAAGGGGGAGCAGTACTTC; CDR3: CSVVKKGEQYF
V: TRBV6-2/TRBV6-3; length: 19; J: TRBJ1-5; D: TRBD1; size: -; DNA: TGTGCCAGCAGTTACGACATCAAAGGGACAGGGGACTTTAATCAGCCCCAGCATTTT; CDR3: CASSYDIKGTGDFNQPQHF
V: TRBV15; length: 19; J: TRBJ2-3; D: TRBD2; size: few; DNA: TGTGCCACCAGCAGAGATAGGGGGGCAGCGGGGGGTCGCACAGATACGCAGTATTTT; CDR3: CATSRDRGAAGGRTDTQYF
V: TRBV10-3; length: 16; J: TRBJ2-7; D: TRBD1; size: few; DNA: TGTGCCATCAGTGAGTGGGGGACAGAGAGCTCCTACGAGCAGTACTTC; CDR3: CAISEWGTESSYEQYF
V: TRBV7-2; length: 15; J: TRBJ2-3; D: TRBD1; size: -; DNA: TGTGCCAGCAGCACGGACGGGACAGAAACAGATACGCAGTATTTT; CDR3: CASSTDGTETDTQYF
V: TRBV7-8; length: 14; J: TRBJ1-2; D: -; size: few; DNA: TGTGCCAGCAGCGCTCCCTCAGGGAGGGTCGGCTACACCTTC; CDR3: CASSAPSGRVGYTF
V: TRBV12-3/TRBV12-4; length: 15; J: TRBJ2-1; D: TRBD2; size: -; DNA: TGTGCCAGCAGTCCCAGACTAGCGGGGGGGCTTGAGCAGTTCTTC; CDR3: CASSPRLAGGLEQFF
V: TRBV5-1; length: 16; J: TRBJ1-1; D: -; size: -; DNA: TGCGCCAGCAGCGTCCGGGTCCTAGCTATGAACACTGAAGCTTTCTTT; CDR3: CASSVRVLAMNTEAFF
V: TRBV12-3/TRBV12-4; length: 15; J: TRBJ2-2; D: TRBD2; size: -; DNA: TGTGCCAGCAGTTTACCCTCCGGGGGGACCGGGGAGCTGTTTTTT; CDR3: CASSLPSGGTGELFF
V: TRBV7-9; length: 16; J: TRBJ2-5; D: TRBD1; size: few; DNA: TGTGCCAGCAGCTTAGGTGGACAGGGATTCTGGGAGACCCAGTACTTC; CDR3: CASSLGGQGFWETQYF
V: TRBV5-1; length: 15; J: TRBJ2-7; D: TRBD2; size: -; DNA: TGCGCCAGCAGCTTGGCCGGGGGGGAGGACTACGAGCAGTACTTC; CDR3: CASSLAGGEDYEQYF
V: TRBV10-3; length: 17; J: TRBJ1-2; D: -; size: -; DNA: TGTGCCATCAGTGCAAATTGGAGGACGGACTGGACTCGGGGCTACACCTTC; CDR3: CAISANWRTDWTRGYTF
V: TRBV5-5; length: 15; J: TRBJ1-1; D: TRBD1; size: once; DNA: TGTGCCAGCAGCTTAACAGGGGCCCTGAACACTGAAGCTTTCTTT; CDR3: CASSLTGALNTEAFF
V: TRBV6-5; length: 15; J: TRBJ1-4; D: -; size: -; DNA: TGTGCCAGCAGCCGCTGGGCAGGGGTGGGGGAAAAACTGTTTTTT; CDR3: CASSRWAGVGEKLFF
V: TRBV4-3; length: 14; J: TRBJ2-2; D: -; size: -; DNA: TGCGCCAGCAGGCTACATGCGAACACCGGGGAGCTGTTTTTT; CDR3: CASRLHANTGELFF
V: TRBV6-4; length: 15; J: TRBJ2-1; D: TRBD2; size: few; DNA: TGTGCCAGCAGTGTACTGAGCGGGACGGATGGGGAGCAGTTCTTC; CDR3: CASSVLSGTDGEQFF
V: TRBV2; length: 15; J: TRBJ2-1; D: TRBD2; size: few; DNA: TGTGCCAGCAGTGGGTTAGCGGGGGGGCCCCATGAGCAGTTCTTC; CDR3: CASSGLAGGPHEQFF
V: TRBV5-1; length: 15; J: TRBJ2-5; D: -; size: once; DNA: TGCGCCAGCAGCAATCCGGGACACATCCAAGAGACCCAGTACTTC; CDR3: CASSNPGHIQETQYF
V: TRBV3-1; length: 14; J: TRBJ2-5; D: TRBD2; size: -; DNA: TGTGCCAGCAGCGAAATAGCGGGGGAGAAGACCCAGTACTTC; CDR3: CASSEIAGEKTQYF
V: TRBV9; length: 17; J: TRBJ2-7; D: -; size: -; DNA: TGTGCCAGCAGCGCCCTCCTTGAGGCGGAAGGGCGAGAGACCCGGTACTTC; CDR3: CASSALLEAEGRETRYF
V: TRBV4-1; length: 15; J: TRBJ1-2; D: TRBD1; size: once; DNA: TGCGCCAGCAGCCAAGACAGGGGGCTGGTCTATGGCTACACCTTC; CDR3: CASSQDRGLVYGYTF
V: TRBV12-3/TRBV12-4; length: 15; J: TRBJ2-7; D: TRBD2; size: -; DNA: TGTGCCAGCAGTTTAGCGTTGGCTAGCGGGTACGAGCAGTACTTC; CDR3: CASSLALASGYEQYF
V: TRBV2; length: 14; J: TRBJ2-1; D: TRBD1; size: many; DNA: TGTGCCAGCCGCCGGGACAGGGGGTACAATGAGCAGTTCTTC; CDR3: CASRRDRGYNEQFF
V: TRBV6-6; length: 12; J: TRBJ1-1; D: -; size: once; DNA: TGTGCCAGCACGGGGGGTAGCGCTGAAGCTTTCTTT; CDR3: CASTGGSAEAFF
V: TRBV4-2; length: 14; J: TRBJ2-7; D: TRBD2; size: -; DNA: TGTGCCAGCAGCCAAGACCCTAGCGGGTACGAGCAGTACTTC; CDR3: CASSQDPSGYEQYF
V: TRBV11-2; length: 14; J: TRBJ2-7; D: TRBD1; size: -; DNA: TGTGCCAGCAGCGCAGGACAGGGAATGGACGAGCAGTACTTC; CDR3: CASSAGQGMDEQYF
V: TRBV7-9; length: 14; J: TRBJ2-3; D: TRBD2; size: -; DNA: TGTGCCAGCAGGACTAGCGCTAGCACAGATACGCAGTATTTT; CDR3: CASRTSASTDTQYF
V: TRBV7-9; length: 14; J: TRBJ2-2; D: -; size: -; DNA: TGTGCCAGCAGTAGAAGGGTGGAAACCGGGGAGCTGTTTTTT; CDR3: CASSRRVETGELFF
V: TRBV14; length: 12; J: TRBJ2-3; D: -; size: -; DNA: TGTGCCAGCAGCCCAGGCTATGTTACGCAGTATTTT; CDR3: CASSPGYVTQYF
V: TRBV6-2/TRBV6-3; length: 15; J: TRBJ1-5; D: -; size: few; DNA: TGTGCCAGCAGCGCGCTCCGGGGGGCAGGTTTGCCCCAGCATTTT; CDR3: CASSALRGAGLPQHF
V: TRBV7-2; length: 15; J: TRBJ2-7; D: TRBD1; size: -; DNA: TGTGCCAGCAGCCCAGGACAGGGGGCGTACCACGAGCAGTACTTC; CDR3: CASSPGQGAYHEQYF
V: TRBV7-6; length: 14; J: TRBJ2-7; D: -; size: few; DNA: TGTGCCAGCAGCTTAGGCGAGGGGACTTTTGGGCAGTACTTC; CDR3: CASSLGEGTFGQYF
V: TRBV2; length: 16; J: TRBJ2-5; D: TRBD2; size: -; DNA: TGTGCCAGCAGTGGGGCCGGGACTAGCGGCCAAGAGACCCAGTACTTC; CDR3: CASSGAGTSGQETQYF
V: TRBV3-1; length: 21; J: TRBJ2-1; D: -; size: few; DNA: TGTGCCAGCAGCCTTAACAATGGGGCGATGCTAGTAGGACCCACCGATGATGAGCAGTTCTTC; CDR3: CASSLNNGAMLVGPTDDEQFF